This entry is about one TCR beta chain. Antigen unknown. The sample comes from a study of T cells in Graves' hyperthyroidism and ophthalmopathy. Whole-study results and caveats: Most clonotypes expanded in thyroid above 0.001 were likewise present in blood. For ophthalmopathy, model prediction preceded onset by a median roughly 6.3 months.

This CDR3 region has 15 residues. V was clipped by 2 bases and J by 4 bases; unmatched bases: 5. CDR1 and CDR2 (germline): MNHEY, SVGEGT. Lactation, pregnancy, other autoimmune disease or uncontrolled infection excluded patients. Amplified regions were TCR beta CDR3 sequences from RNA transcripts. First-round RT-PCR targeting the TCR CDR3 was performed with the HTBI primer set. TCRdb ran MiXCR on the multiplex PCR reads and lists one entry per CDR3 protein. Here the sample spans approximately 600,000 distinct CDR3 sequences, 20% being singletons. The chain is built from TRBV6-2 or TRBV6-3 and TRBJ2-1; 7 positions match TRBD2. The receptor was isolated from a man younger than 45 with Graves' ophthalmopathy. What was sequenced was blood. CDR3: CASSYGLDGYNEQFF. CDR3 DNA sequence: TGTGCCAGCAGTTACGGACTAGATGGTTACAATGAGCAGTTCTTC.